One T cell receptor beta chain is described in this entry. Its antigen remains unknown. Distinct nucleotide sequences in the sample also encode this CDR3. The whole isolated RNA underwent reverse transcription, so sequencing captured expressed TCRB transcripts. Using immunoSEQ multiplex PCR, the repertoire was profiled, and TCRdb retains in-frame clones only, with some absent. The sample lists hundreds of thousands of clones, 13% occurring once. These data originate in a study of beta chain features in type 1 diabetes. Across the whole study: Across all samples, some 110 million sorted cells were examined. Study-wide points: A potential PCR bias toward shorter templates would be equal in patient and control samples. Compared with healthy donors, patients appeared to share more similar naive, central memory and regulatory TCRB repertoires. Across all four CD4+ subsets, people with type 1 diabetes showed modestly shorter TCRB CDR3s.

The CDR3 sequence is 12 residues long. V was trimmed by 0 bases and J by 4 bases, leaving 4 bases between them. The germline gives CDR1 ENHRY, CDR2 SYGVKD. Via the markers CD45RO/CCR7/CD25/CD127/CD95/CD27, stem cell-like memory, regulatory, central memory and naive CD4+ cells were sorted. The sample was naive CD4+ T cells from blood. The chain has TRBV10-3 and TRBJ2-7; D ambiguous. The clonotype originates from a man aged 18 to 29 with type 1 diabetes. This CDR3 is CAISESEYEQYF. Written as DNA, the CDR3 is TGTGCCATCAGTGAGTCAGAGTACGAGCAGTACTTC.